This entry lists 18 T cell receptor beta chains sequenced from one sample in a study of a mutant IDH1 vaccine in newly diagnosed glioma. Generated by immunoSEQ multiplex PCR, the TCRdb table keeps only in-frame clones and is missing some. The sample shows 35,000 to 45,000 clones, roughly 83% of them seen only once. Their antigen targets remain unknown. Documented time point: week 35, safety follow-up. The content of each vaccine dose was 300 ug of mutant IDH1 20-mer peptide, and topical imiquimod accompanied it. The sample consisted of PBMCs, taken from a glioma patient whose treatment included an IDH1 peptide vaccine. The receptors shown here come from a woman between 45 and 60 years old with glioma.

This chain joins TRBV5-1 and TRBJ2-6; D gene uncertain. Germline-derived CDR1 and CDR2 are SGHRS and YFSETQ. The CDR3 sequence is 17 residues long. V shed 2 bases and J shed 0 bases, with 12 bases lying between them. The DNA for the CDR3 is TGCGCCAGCAGCTTAAGGCCCCACGACTCTGGGGCCAACGTCCTGACTTTC. It codes for CASSLRPHDSGANVLTF.

The chain has TRBV6-6 and TRBJ1-1, with unresolved D. This CDR3 has 13 amino acids. Germline values: CDR1 MNHNY, CDR2 SVGAGI (reference sequence). Trimming took off 4 bases at V and 5 bases at J, with 11 bases between the two ends. This CDR3 reads CASSFKGWTEAFF. The CDR3 region has the DNA TGTGCCAGCAGTTTCAAGGGTTGGACTGAAGCTTTCTTT.

The chain carries TRBV18 and TRBJ1-2; the match to TRBD1 covers 7 bases. The CDR3 has 14 amino acids. The V segment lost 2 bases and the J segment 5 bases; nucleotides outside the gene matches: 5. Germline V gene lookup returns CDR1 KGHSH and CDR2 LQKENI. As DNA, the CDR3 is TGTGCCAGCTCACCAGGACAGGCTAGTTATGGCTACACCTTC. Translating it yields CASSPGQASYGYTF. The full variable domain, completed using reference TRBV18 and TRBJ1-2, is NAGVMQNPRHLVRRRGQEARLRCSPMKGHSHVYWYRQLPEEGLKFMVYLQKENIIDESGMPKERFSAEFPKEGPSILRIQQVVRGDSAAYFCASSPGQASYGYTFGSGTRLTVV.

V is TRBV10-3 and J is TRBJ2-5; weak D call: TRBD2 (6 bases). Germline CDR1 reads ENHRY; CDR2 reads SYGVKD. The CDR3 has 14 amino acids. V was clipped by 0 bases and J by 2 bases, with 7 bases between them. CDR3 region: CAISESSGQETQYF. As DNA, the CDR3 is TGTGCCATCAGTGAGTCGAGCGGGCAAGAGACCCAGTACTTC.

V gene TRBV5-4 combines with J gene TRBJ2-3; 12 bases are a match to TRBD2. This CDR3 contains 17 residues. CDR1 SGHNT and CDR2 YYREEE come from the germline V gene (reference sequence). With 4 bases clipped from V and 5 bases from J, the junction kept 11 bases outside the gene matches. The CDR3 DNA reads as TGTGCCAGCAGCCCCGGGACTAGCGGGCCCAGGGGAGATACGCAGTATTTT. Translated, it gives CASSPGTSGPRGDTQYF.

The chain employs TRBV7-9 and TRBJ1-2; D is perhaps TRBD1 (6 bases). CDR1 is SEHNR and CDR2 is FQNEAQ in the germline V gene (reference sequence). V gave up 5 bases and J gave up 4 bases, with 14 bases separating them. The length of the CDR3 is 14 residues. DNA of the CDR3: TGTGCCAGCAGCCCTATCGGACAGCCCTATGGCTACACCTTC. The encoded protein is CASSPIGQPYGYTF.

The chain recombines TRBV5-4 with TRBJ2-2; unclear D gene. CDR3 length: 14 amino acids. CDR1 is SGHNT, CDR2 YYREEE, per germline (reference sequence). V was clipped by 1 base and J by 6 bases, with 10 bases between them. The CDR3, as DNA: TGTGCCAGCAGCTTGCCCAGCATGGCCGGGGAGCTGTTTTTT. This encodes CASSLPSMAGELFF.

The CDR3 here is CASSLAYNTGELFF. As DNA, the CDR3 is TGTGCCAGCAGCTTAGCGTACAACACCGGGGAGCTGTTTTTT. The V call is TRBV7-7, the J call TRBJ2-2; no definite D call. Germline loops: CDR1 SSHAT, CDR2 FNYEAQ (reference sequence). The CDR3 length is 14 residues. Trimming removed 0 bases at V and 2 bases at J, with 4 bases between.

This chain joins TRBV18 and TRBJ2-5; 10 bases fit TRBD2. CDR1 is KGHSH, CDR2 LQKENI, per germline. Unmatched junction bases numbered 11, after V lost 4 bases and J lost 3 bases. The CDR3 has 17 amino acids. CDR3 coding DNA: TGTGCCAGCTCACTTAGTAGCGGGGGGCTACTTAAAGAGACCCAGTACTTC. Protein product: CASSLSSGGLLKETQYF.

The V call is TRBV2, the J call TRBJ1-6, with D tentatively TRBD1 (5 bases). The V end lost 7 bases, the J end lost 8 bases, and 15 bases lay between the germline ends. The CDR3 loop spans 14 amino acids. The germline CDR1 and CDR2 sequences are SNHLY and FYNNEI. The CDR3 DNA reads TGTGCCAGCAAAATAAGGGACGGACATTCACCCCTCCACTTT. Translated, it gives CASKIRDGHSPLHF.

This clone was seen more than once but under ten times. This sequence joins TRBV14 and TRBJ2-7; D remains unclear. The CDR3 is 12 residues long. Trimming removed 4 bases from V and 1 base from J, with 5 bases in between. Germline CDR1 SGHDN, CDR2 FVKESK. Here the CDR3 DNA reads TGTGCCAGCAGCCTAGAGTCCTACGAGCAGTACTTC. It is translated as CASSLESYEQYF.

This sequence joins TRBV7-9 and TRBJ1-4; D ambiguous. Trimming removed 2 bases from V and 10 bases from J, with 8 bases in between. Germline V CDR1 and CDR2: SEHNR, FQNEAQ (reference sequence). The CDR3 is 12 amino acids. The CDR3 protein is CASSLPEGKLFF. CDR3 DNA sequence: TGTGCCAGCAGCTTACCGGAGGGAAAACTGTTTTTT.

The CDR3 sequence is CASSDGTGSTDTQYF. The CDR3, as DNA: TGTGCCAGCTCAGACGGGACGGGGAGCACAGATACGCAGTATTTT. The chain joins TRBV18 to TRBJ2-3, with D perhaps matching TRBD1 or TRBD2 (5 bases each). The germline gives CDR1 KGHSH, CDR2 LQKENI. CDR3 length: 15 amino acids. Trimming removed 5 bases from V and 0 bases from J, with 12 bases in between.

The chain is built from TRBV9 and TRBJ1-5; D gene uncertain. This CDR3 has 14 residues. CDR1 and CDR2 (germline): SGDLS, YYNGEE. The V and J ends lost 4 bases and 4 bases respectively, with 12 bases between them. CDR3 bases: TGTGCCAGCAGCCCGGGCGGGGTAAATCAGCCCCAGCATTTT. Its translation is CASSPGGVNQPQHF.

V and J are TRBV30 and TRBJ2-1; 10 nucleotides agree with TRBD2. V dropped 6 bases and J dropped 10; count of bases not matched to a gene: 9. The germline gives CDR1 GTSNPN, CDR2 SVGIG (reference sequence). The CDR3 sequence is 13 residues long. CDR3 in DNA: TGTGCCTGTAGCGGGGGGCCACCTTGGGAGCAGTTCTTC. Encoded protein: CACSGGPPWEQFF.

This clone was seen a single time. J is TRBJ2-7 and V is TRBV2, with D unclear. V lost 5 bases, J lost 3 bases, and 5 bases lay in between. The V gene's germline CDR1 is SNHLY and CDR2 FYNNEI. The CDR3 spans 11 residues. The CDR3 spells CASSSSYEQYF. In DNA form, the CDR3 reads TGTGCCAGCAGTAGTAGCTACGAGCAGTACTTC.

The V and J genes are TRBV11-2 and TRBJ1-6; no clear D. Germline lookup yields CDR1 SGHAT and CDR2 FQNNGV. The CDR3 totals 13 residues. V lost 0 bases to trimming and J lost 9 bases, with 6 bases between them. In nucleotides, the CDR3 is TGTGCCAGCAGCTTAGACCCGGGTTCACCCCTCCACTTT. It is translated as CASSLDPGSPLHF. The whole variable domain, filled in from reference TRBV11-2 and TRBJ1-6, reads EAGVAQSPRYKIIEKRQSVAFWCNPISGHATLYWYQQILGQGPKLLIQFQNNGVVDDSQLPKDRFSAERLKGVDSTLKIQPAKLEDSAVYLCASSLDPGSPLHFGNGTRLTVT.

The gene calls are TRBV2 and TRBJ1-1; perhaps TRBD1 as D (5 bases). The CDR3 has 14 amino acids. Germline CDR1 and CDR2: SNHLY and FYNNEI. The V gene lost 2 bases and the J gene lost 3 bases, with 10 bases spanning the gap. This chain's CDR3 is CASSEPGRDTEAFF. CDR3 in DNA: TGTGCCAGCAGTGAACCGGGGCGGGACACTGAAGCTTTCTTT.